This TCR beta chain was found in a study of cytomegalovirus exposure and HLA in healthy donors. Study-level background: The roughly 670 first-cohort repertoires shared a platform with the approximately 130 validation repertoires, as reported in a later analysis. Study findings and constraints: It was confirmed in vitro that a few of the CMV-associated chains were specific for CMV antigens. 164 TCR beta chains were listed as cytomegalovirus-associated.

V was trimmed by 4 bases and J by 8 bases, leaving 16 bases between them. The length of the CDR3 is 14 residues. Germline lookup yields CDR1 SGHTS and CDR2 YDEGEE. The table came from immunoSEQ multiplex PCR; TCRdb's copy has only in-frame clones and leaves some out. The table shows 250,000 to 400,000 clones, with approximately 88% occurring only once. About this clone itself: Its target is unknown.

The sample taken for sequencing was PBMCs. The J gene is TRBJ2-1, the V gene TRBV5-8, with D maybe TRBD2 (6 bases). The sequence was collected from a man in his thirties or forties in good health and CMV-seronegative. The CDR3 DNA is TGTGCCAGCAGCGACCGGATCAGGGAGGATGAGCAGTTCTTC. Translation gives CASSDRIREDEQFF.